This TCR beta chain was documented in a study of circulating CD8 cells and anti-PD-1 response in melanoma. Sorting of live CD3+CD8+TCRalphabeta+ cells by PD-1 and/or TIGIT gave four subsets. This clonotype is classed as medium-sized. Its antigen remains unidentified. Each library started from roughly 15 ng of total RNA using the QIAseq Immune Repertoire TCR panel. TCRdb independently ran MiXCR on the reads; one entry per CDR3 protein. The table includes about 620 distinct CDR3 sequences, approximately 7.4% detected once. General study results and limits: Experiments were generally run without replicates.

Looked up from germline, CDR1 is MGHRA and CDR2 is YSYEKL. This CDR3 has 17 amino acids. With 0 bases clipped from V and 5 bases from J, the junction kept 6 bases outside the gene matches. The rearrangement uses TRBV4-1 and TRBJ2-1; 11 bases align to TRBD2. The receptor was derived from a human donor with melanoma. This material consisted of CD8+ T cells from PBMCs, taken at baseline or after one month of anti-PD-1 therapy (not recorded which). The CDR3, as DNA: TGCGCCAGCAGCCAAGATTGGGCTAGCGGGGGGAACAATGAGCAGTTCTTC. It translates to CASSQDWASGGNNEQFF.